The TCR beta chain under discussion was sequenced for a study of cytomegalovirus exposure and HLA in healthy donors. Study as a whole: Among the 398 donors who were genotyped, 70% to 90% fell in the genetic ancestry cluster that is associated with self-reported Caucasian donors.

Primers for the PCR totalled 60 Vbeta and 13 Jbeta. Only in-frame clones appear in the TCRdb table, and some are missing; sequencing was by immunoSEQ multiplex PCR. The sample includes 35,000 to 45,000 clones, 80% to 90% of them seen just once. Germline trimming cut 4 bases from V and 2 bases from J; bases unmatched to any gene: 14. Germline CDR1 SGHAT, CDR2 FQNNGV. The length of the CDR3 is 18 residues. This TCR was sampled from a woman aged 40 to 49 in good health and CMV-seronegative. The chain recombines TRBV11-2 with TRBJ1-1; 9 nucleotides align to TRBD1. The sequencing input was PBMCs. The CDR3 is CASSSGRRTGARNTEAFF. The CDR3 DNA reads as TGTGCCAGCAGCTCGGGTCGACGGACAGGGGCCCGAAACACTGAAGCTTTCTTT.